The rows below give T cell receptor beta chains drawn from one sample of a study of vaccination effects on CD4 cells after COVID-19. The protocol was immunoSEQ multiplex PCR, while the TCRdb copy is restricted to in-frame clones and leaves out a portion. The sample yields about 79,000 clones, about 74% seen once. The antigens for these receptors are not known. Sequences were derived from CD4+ T cells from PBMCs cultured with HCoV-229E spike peptides, sampled before COVID-19 vaccination. The receptors originated from a human donor who received a COVID-19 vaccine. The CDR3 runs from the conserved cysteine through the conserved F or W. The D gene is left open where the match is weak. Part of the rows lack a size; the others show once, few, many or a class for expanded clones.

TRBV10-3	-	TRBJ2-3	TRBD1	TGTGCCATCAGTCCACAGGGGACTACGCAGTATTTT	CAISPQGTTQYF
TRBV5-6	-	TRBJ2-3	-	TGTGCCAGCAGCTGGGCAACAGATACGCAGTATTTT	CASSWATDTQYF
TRBV6-1	-	TRBJ2-6	TRBD1	TGTGCCAGCAGTGAAGACGGGACAGGGATCTTCTCTGGGGCCAACGTCCTGACTTTC	CASSEDGTGIFSGANVLTF
TRBV24-1	-	TRBJ2-3	TRBD1	TGTGCCACCAGTGATTTGCAGAGGACAGGGGCAGATACGCAGTATTTT	CATSDLQRTGADTQYF
TRBV7-2	-	TRBJ2-2	TRBD1	TGTGCCAGCGGAACTAGAACAGGGGGCCGGAACACCGGGGAGCTGTTTTTT	CASGTRTGGRNTGELFF
TRBV18	-	TRBJ1-1	-	TGTGCCAGCTCACCACCCGGTCGCTTAGAGAACACTGAAGCTTTCTTT	CASSPPGRLENTEAFF
TRBV24-1	-	TRBJ2-5	-	TGTGCCACCAGTGATGCCCGGGACCGACGGGAGACCCAGTACTTC	CATSDARDRRETQYF
TRBV5-1	-	TRBJ2-3	-	TGCGCCAGCAGCTTGGGGTATGGGAGCGTGGACGCTACGCAGTATTTT	CASSLGYGSVDATQYF
TRBV4-3	-	TRBJ1-2	TRBD1	TGCGCCAGTCAGGGGGTTCGGGACAGGGGGCTTGGCTACACCTTC	CASQGVRDRGLGYTF
TRBV19	once	TRBJ1-5	TRBD1	TGTGCCAGTAGGGAGGGACAGGGATTTTATCAGCCCCAGCATTTT	CASREGQGFYQPQHF
TRBV6-4	-	TRBJ1-2	-	TGTGCCAGCAGTGACTTTGGGACACCTCTCTATGGCTACACCTTC	CASSDFGTPLYGYTF
TRBV23-1	-	TRBJ1-1	-	TGCGCCAGCAGTCGGGTGGGGACCTCCACTGAAGCTTTCTTT	CASSRVGTSTEAFF
TRBV6-5	-	TRBJ1-6	-	TGTGCCAGCAGAAAGGGGTTCATAGATTCACCCCTCCACTTT	CASRKGFIDSPLHF
TRBV4-1	-	TRBJ2-1	TRBD1	TGCGCCAGCAGCCAAGGCCGTCGGGACAGGGAGGCGCATGAGCAGTTCTTC	CASSQGRRDREAHEQFF
TRBV7-2	few	TRBJ2-2	-	TGTGCCAGCAGCTATCAATCCGGGGAGCTGTTTTTT	CASSYQSGELFF
TRBV4-2	-	TRBJ1-5	-	TGTGCCAGCAGCCAAGAACAGGGAGGAAATCAGCCCCAGCATTTT	CASSQEQGGNQPQHF
TRBV10-3	-	TRBJ2-1	-	TGTGCCATCAGTGAGAGCGATGAGCAGTTCTTC	CAISESDEQFF
TRBV18	-	TRBJ2-3	-	TGTGCCAGCTCACCCCCTAGCACAGATACGCAGTATTTT	CASSPPSTDTQYF
TRBV6-6	-	TRBJ1-1	TRBD1	TGTGCCAGCAGTTTCGGGACAGGGGTGGTCACTGAAGCTTTCTTT	CASSFGTGVVTEAFF
TRBV20-1	-	TRBJ2-1	TRBD2	TGCAGTGCTAGTTTAATCCAGCGGGGATACAATGAGCAGTTCTTC	CSASLIQRGYNEQFF
TRBV28	-	TRBJ2-4	-	TGTGCCAGCAGTTCAACCCCCGGGACGAACGCCAAAAACATTCAGTACTTC	CASSSTPGTNAKNIQYF
TRBV5-1	-	TRBJ2-5	-	TGCGCCAGCAGCTTGGTGGGCTCAGAATGGGAGACCCAGTACTTC	CASSLVGSEWETQYF
TRBV5-4	-	TRBJ1-1	-	TGTGCCAGCAGCCTACCGGGACGGGGGGACACTGAAGCTTTCTTT	CASSLPGRGDTEAFF
TRBV7-3	-	TRBJ1-4	-	TGTGCCAGCGGGGGAGAAAAACTGTTTTTT	CASGGEKLFF
TRBV6-4	-	TRBJ1-1	TRBD1	TGTGCCAGTAAACGACAGGGGACCGGCACTGAAGCTTTCTTT	CASKRQGTGTEAFF
TRBV11-3	-	TRBJ2-2	-	TGTGCCAGCAGTCGGGACTTCCCGAACACCGGGGAGCTGTTTTTT	CASSRDFPNTGELFF
TRBV27	-	TRBJ1-2	-	TGTGCCAGCAGGGACGCCTATGGCTACACCTTC	CASRDAYGYTF
TRBV18	-	TRBJ2-5	-	TGTGCCAGCTCACGGGCCCTCGGGGAGACCCAGTACTTC	CASSRALGETQYF
TRBV5-1	-	TRBJ2-3	TRBD1	TGCGCCAGCAGCTTACGGGACAGTACCTCCGATACGCAGTATTTT	CASSLRDSTSDTQYF
TRBV27	-	TRBJ1-5	-	TGTGCCAGCAGTTACAGACCGGGTCAGCCCCAGCATTTT	CASSYRPGQPQHF
TRBV30	-	TRBJ2-4	-	TGTGCCTGGAGTGTAGGGTGGGGTTTGGGGAACATTCAGTACTTC	CAWSVGWGLGNIQYF
TRBV18	-	TRBJ1-6	-	TGTGCCAGCTCACCCTCGGGCAGTAACAATTCACCCCTCCACTTT	CASSPSGSNNSPLHF
TRBV6-5	-	TRBJ1-2	-	TGTGCCAGCAGAGATCCCGGGACATCGGGGGGCTACACCTTC	CASRDPGTSGGYTF
TRBV9	once	TRBJ1-3	-	TGTGCCAGCAGCGCCCACATGAGCTCTGGAAACACCATATATTTT	CASSAHMSSGNTIYF
TRBV24-1	-	TRBJ1-5	TRBD1	TGTGCCACCAGTGACTCGAGACAGGGGTTCCAGCCCCAGCATTTT	CATSDSRQGFQPQHF
TRBV10-3	-	TRBJ1-5	TRBD1	TGTGCCATCAGTGATACAGGGGGCGGTCAGCCCCAGCATTTT	CAISDTGGGQPQHF
TRBV4-1	-	TRBJ1-2	TRBD1	TGCGCCAGCAGCCAAGGTCCAGGGGGGAACTATGGCTACACCTTC	CASSQGPGGNYGYTF
TRBV2	-	TRBJ1-4	-	TGTGCCAGCAGTTTCCGGGGGAGGGACGAAAAACTGTTTTTT	CASSFRGRDEKLFF
TRBV10-2	-	TRBJ2-3	TRBD2	TGCGCCAGCACAAACGGGGGGGCGTTGGCAGATACGCAGTATTTT	CASTNGGALADTQYF
TRBV7-8	few	TRBJ2-1	-	TGTGCCAGCAGCTTGTCCCTTCGAAATGAGCAGTTCTTC	CASSLSLRNEQFF
TRBV6-6	-	TRBJ2-2	-	TGTGCCAGCAGTTACAGGGTGGTGGACACCGGGGAGCTGTTTTTT	CASSYRVVDTGELFF
TRBV7-2	-	TRBJ2-2	TRBD2	TGTGCCAGCGCCCGGGGGGGCTCGAACACCGGGGAGCTGTTTTTT	CASARGGSNTGELFF
TRBV28	-	TRBJ1-2	-	TGTGCCAGCAGTTCGTCAGACGGGAACTATGGCTACACCTTC	CASSSSDGNYGYTF
TRBV5-1	-	TRBJ2-3	-	TGCGCCAGCAGCTTGGCCGGCACGACAGGACATAGAGATACGCAGTATTTT	CASSLAGTTGHRDTQYF
TRBV7-2	-	TRBJ1-5	-	TGTGCCAGCAGCGTACTACAGCTGACGCCCCAGCATTTT	CASSVLQLTPQHF
TRBV6-5	-	TRBJ2-5	TRBD2	TGTGCCAGCAGTTCAGGTCGGGGGAGGGACCAAGAGACCCAGTACTTC	CASSSGRGRDQETQYF
TRBV7-3	-	TRBJ2-5	-	TGTGCCAGCAGCTTACTCGGGGGGCGCGCAGAGACCCAGTACTTC	CASSLLGGRAETQYF
TRBV4-2	few	TRBJ1-5	-	TGTGCCAGCAGCCAAGCGGGGCAGGGCCCCCGGGGGCCCCAGCATTTT	CASSQAGQGPRGPQHF
TRBV7-2	-	TRBJ2-2	-	TGTGCCAGCAGCTTACGACTAGTAGTTGTCTCGGACACCGGGGAGCTGTTTTTT	CASSLRLVVVSDTGELFF
TRBV27	few	TRBJ2-5	TRBD1	TGTGCCAGCAGAGGGGGCGCGGAGACCCAGTACTTC	CASRGGAETQYF
TRBV15	-	TRBJ2-1	-	TGTGCCACCAGCGGCCCGGGGCTCAATGAGCAGTTCTTC	CATSGPGLNEQFF
TRBV5-5	-	TRBJ2-5	-	TGTGCCAGCAGCTTGAGGGAAGGGGAGACCCAGTACTTC	CASSLREGETQYF
TRBV3-1/TRBV3-2	once	TRBJ1-5	-	TGTGCCAGCAGCCCAAGTGGAACTAACAATCAGCCCCAGCATTTT	CASSPSGTNNQPQHF
TRBV21-1	-	TRBJ1-5	-	TGTGCCAGCAGCAGACACCCGACAGGGAGCAATCAGCCCCAGCATTTT	CASSRHPTGSNQPQHF
TRBV5-1	-	TRBJ2-3	TRBD2	TGCGCCAGCAGCTTGGGGACTAGCGGGTACACAGATACGCAGTATTTT	CASSLGTSGYTDTQYF
TRBV5-1	-	TRBJ1-4	-	TGCGCCAGCAGCCTTTTGGGAGCAACTAATGAAAAACTGTTTTTT	CASSLLGATNEKLFF
TRBV7-8	-	TRBJ1-5	TRBD1	TGTGCCAGCAGCCCTGACAGGGAAAATCAGCCCCAGCATTTT	CASSPDRENQPQHF
TRBV2	few	TRBJ1-1	TRBD1	TGTGCCAGCAGTGTCTGGACAGGGAACACTGAAGCTTTCTTT	CASSVWTGNTEAFF
TRBV30	-	TRBJ1-1	-	TGTGCCTGGAGTGCCGGTCGGCAGTTCAACACTGAAGCTTTCTTT	CAWSAGRQFNTEAFF